A selection of T cell receptor beta chains follows, all from one sample in a study of T cell responses to AZD1222 COVID-19 vaccine. Repertoires were generated with immunoSEQ multiplex PCR, while TCRdb's copy carries only in-frame clones and drops some. Among fewer than 200,000 clones listed, approximately 87% were seen once. The source material was peripheral blood, sampled 28 days after the second AZD1222 dose. These receptors all stem from an adult who received the AZD1222 COVID-19 vaccine. Each CDR3 is given with its conserved first and last residue. The order of the fields is V gene, D gene, CDR3 length, clone size, J gene, CDR3 DNA, CDR3 protein. A D gene is named only where the DNA matches it firmly. Size is omitted from some rows. Given values are once, few, many or a class for expanded clones.

V: TRBV18; D: NA; length: 15; size: NA; J: TRBJ2-1; DNA: TGTGCCAGCTCCCCGGCATCTGATTCCTACAATGAGCAGTTCTTC; CDR3: CASSPASDSYNEQFF
V: TRBV9; D: NA; length: 13; size: NA; J: TRBJ1-3; DNA: TGTGCCAGCAGCGCAGGGTTTAGAAACACCATATATTTT; CDR3: CASSAGFRNTIYF
V: TRBV7-2; D: TRBD2; length: 15; size: NA; J: TRBJ2-1; DNA: TGTGCCAGCAGTTCCGGACTGACTAGCGGGGTAAAGCAGTTCTTC; CDR3: CASSSGLTSGVKQFF
V: TRBV6-5; D: TRBD1; length: 14; size: NA; J: TRBJ1-1; DNA: TGTGCCAGCAGCCTACAGGGGTTCGACACTGAAGCTTTCTTT; CDR3: CASSLQGFDTEAFF
V: TRBV5-1; D: NA; length: 16; size: NA; J: TRBJ2-3; DNA: TGCGCCAGCAGTTACCGGGCAGATCGTGCCACAGATACGCAGTATTTT; CDR3: CASSYRADRATDTQYF
V: TRBV19; D: NA; length: 16; size: once; J: TRBJ2-3; DNA: TGTGCCAGTAGTTGGATGTCTGGCGACAGCACAGATACGCAGTATTTT; CDR3: CASSWMSGDSTDTQYF
V: TRBV6-5; D: NA; length: 12; size: NA; J: TRBJ1-1; DNA: TGTGCCAGCAGTTTTGCCCAGGCTGAAGCTTTCTTT; CDR3: CASSFAQAEAFF
V: TRBV5-1; D: NA; length: 14; size: NA; J: TRBJ1-1; DNA: TGCGCCAGCAGCCCGGGAGCGATGAACACTGAAGCTTTCTTT; CDR3: CASSPGAMNTEAFF
V: TRBV30; D: NA; length: 11; size: once; J: TRBJ1-1; DNA: TGTGCCTGGAGTCCGACTAGGGAGGTTTTCTTT; CDR3: CAWSPTREVFF
V: TRBV6-5; D: NA; length: 12; size: NA; J: TRBJ1-1; DNA: TGTGCCAGTAATCATCCCATTAGGGAAGCTTTCTTT; CDR3: CASNHPIREAFF
V: TRBV9; D: NA; length: 13; size: NA; J: TRBJ1-1; DNA: TGTGCCAGCAGCGTGGAGGGCGACACTGAAGCTTTCTTT; CDR3: CASSVEGDTEAFF
V: TRBV5-4; D: TRBD2; length: 15; size: few; J: TRBJ2-3; DNA: TGTGCCAGCAGCTTAGCGGGGGGGCCGGGAGATACGCAGTATTTT; CDR3: CASSLAGGPGDTQYF
V: TRBV7-9; D: NA; length: 16; size: NA; J: TRBJ1-3; DNA: TGTGCCAGCAGCTCTAATTCAGGGTTTTTTGGAAACACCATATATTTT; CDR3: CASSSNSGFFGNTIYF
V: TRBV7-9; D: NA; length: 15; size: NA; J: TRBJ1-2; DNA: TGTGCCAGCAGCTTAGAGGGAGGGAAGACCTATGGCTACACCTTC; CDR3: CASSLEGGKTYGYTF
V: TRBV27; D: NA; length: 14; size: NA; J: TRBJ1-6; DNA: TGTGCCAGCAGTTTTGAACCCCTCGATTCACCCCTCCACTTT; CDR3: CASSFEPLDSPLHF
V: TRBV11-2; D: NA; length: 15; size: NA; J: TRBJ1-6; DNA: TGTGCCAGCAGCTTAACGGGTGGCGGGTATTCACCCCTCCACTTT; CDR3: CASSLTGGGYSPLHF
V: TRBV2; D: NA; length: 13; size: NA; J: TRBJ1-6; DNA: TGTGCCAGCAGTGAATACGGGAATTCACCCCTCCACTTT; CDR3: CASSEYGNSPLHF
V: TRBV7-9; D: TRBD1; length: 13; size: NA; J: TRBJ1-1; DNA: TGTGCCAGCAGCCAATTACTCGGGACAGGAGCTTTCTTT; CDR3: CASSQLLGTGAFF
V: TRBV11-3; D: NA; length: 13; size: once; J: TRBJ2-5; DNA: TGTGCCAGCAGCCCCAGGGGAGAAGAGACCCAGTACTTC; CDR3: CASSPRGEETQYF
V: TRBV29-1; D: NA; length: 14; size: once; J: TRBJ1-2; DNA: TGCAGCGTTGACGCGGGACGAGGTGGCTATGGCTACACCTTC; CDR3: CSVDAGRGGYGYTF
V: TRBV18; D: NA; length: 13; size: NA; J: TRBJ1-1; DNA: TGTGCCAGCTCTCGCGGACAGCGCACTGAAGCTTTCTTT; CDR3: CASSRGQRTEAFF
V: TRBV18; D: NA; length: 13; size: NA; J: TRBJ1-1; DNA: TGTGCCAGCTCGCAGCAGGCGAACACTGAAGCTTTCTTT; CDR3: CASSQQANTEAFF